The sequence of this T cell receptor beta chain was determined in a study of T cells in Graves' hyperthyroidism and ophthalmopathy. Template material for amplifying TCR beta CDR3 regions consisted of RNA transcripts. Initially, a first-round RT-PCR of the TCR CDR3 employed the HTBI primer set. From the multiplex PCR reads, TCRdb called clonotypes with MiXCR, one entry per CDR3 protein. The sample carries hundreds of thousands of distinct CDR3 sequences, about 15% recorded once. This CDR3 spans 16 amino acids. Trimming took off 2 bases at V and 7 bases at J, with 17 bases between the two ends. CDR1 and CDR2 from the germline V gene are MNHEY and SVGAGI.

The sequence was collected from a woman aged 25 to 39 with Graves' hyperthyroidism that later progressed to Graves' ophthalmopathy. Source material: blood. The genes are TRBV6-5 and TRBJ2-2, with D possibly matching TRBD1 (6 bases). Here the CDR3 DNA reads TGTGCCAGCAGTTACGGGACAAGCATCTTGGACGGGGAGCTGTTTTTT. Amino acids: CASSYGTSILDGELFF.